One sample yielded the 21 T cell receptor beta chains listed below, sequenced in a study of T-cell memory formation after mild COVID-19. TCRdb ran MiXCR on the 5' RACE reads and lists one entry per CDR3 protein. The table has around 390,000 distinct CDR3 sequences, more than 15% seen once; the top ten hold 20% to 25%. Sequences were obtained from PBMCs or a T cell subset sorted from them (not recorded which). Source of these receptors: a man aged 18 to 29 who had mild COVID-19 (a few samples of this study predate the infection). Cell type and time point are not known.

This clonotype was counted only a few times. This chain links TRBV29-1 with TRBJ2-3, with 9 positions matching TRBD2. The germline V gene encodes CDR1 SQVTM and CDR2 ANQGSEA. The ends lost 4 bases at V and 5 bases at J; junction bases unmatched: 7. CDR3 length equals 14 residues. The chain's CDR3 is CSVGSGLAGDTQYF. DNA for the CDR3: TGCAGCGTTGGGTCGGGACTAGCAGGAGATACGCAGTATTTT.

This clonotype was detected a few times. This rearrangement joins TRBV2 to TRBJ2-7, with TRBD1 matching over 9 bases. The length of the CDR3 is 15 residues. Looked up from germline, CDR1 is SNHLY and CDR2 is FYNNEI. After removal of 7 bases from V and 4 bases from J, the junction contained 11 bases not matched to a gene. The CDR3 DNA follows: TGTGCCAGCACCCTGTCCGGGACAGGGACTTACGAGCAGTACTTC. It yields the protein CASTLSGTGTYEQYF.

The CDR3 spells CASSLARGGFGELFF. The CDR3 bases are TGTGCCAGCAGCTTAGCGCGGGGGGGCTTCGGGGAGCTGTTTTTT. The chain joins TRBV7-2 to TRBJ2-2, with TRBD2 identical over 9 bases. After removal of 0 bases from V and 7 bases from J, the junction contained 3 bases not matched to a gene. The length of the CDR3 is 15 residues. The germline CDR1 and CDR2 sequences are SGHTA and FQGNSA.

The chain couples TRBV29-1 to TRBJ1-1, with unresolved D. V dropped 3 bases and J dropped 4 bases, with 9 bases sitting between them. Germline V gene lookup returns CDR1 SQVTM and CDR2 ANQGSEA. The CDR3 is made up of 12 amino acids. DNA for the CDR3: TGCAGCGTTGAGGGGTTGAGCACTGAAGCTTTCTTT. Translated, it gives CSVEGLSTEAFF. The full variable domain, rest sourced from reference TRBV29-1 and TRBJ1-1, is SAVISQKPSRDICQRGTSLTIQCQVDSQVTMMFWYRQQPGQSLTLIATANQGSEATYESGFVIDKFPISRPNLTFSTLTVSNMSPEDSSIYLCSVEGLSTEAFFGQGTRLTVV.

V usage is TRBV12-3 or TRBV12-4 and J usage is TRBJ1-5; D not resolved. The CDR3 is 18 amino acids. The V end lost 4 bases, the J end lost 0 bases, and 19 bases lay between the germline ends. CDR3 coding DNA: TGTGCCAGCAGTTCCGGGTGGCAACAGTATTATAGCAATCAGCCCCAGCATTTT. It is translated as CASSSGWQQYYSNQPQHF.

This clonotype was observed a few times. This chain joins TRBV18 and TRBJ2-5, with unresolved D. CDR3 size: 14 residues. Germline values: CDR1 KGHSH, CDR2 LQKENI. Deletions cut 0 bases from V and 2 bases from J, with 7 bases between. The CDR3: CASSPPLLQETQYF. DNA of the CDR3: TGTGCCAGCTCACCACCGTTACTGCAAGAGACCCAGTACTTC.

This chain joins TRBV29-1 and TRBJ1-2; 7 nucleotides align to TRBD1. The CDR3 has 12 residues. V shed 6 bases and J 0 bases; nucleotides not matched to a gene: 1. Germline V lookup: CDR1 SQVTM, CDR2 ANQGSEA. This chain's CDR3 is CSVDRANYGYTF. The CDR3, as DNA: TGCAGCGTCGACAGGGCTAACTATGGCTACACCTTC.

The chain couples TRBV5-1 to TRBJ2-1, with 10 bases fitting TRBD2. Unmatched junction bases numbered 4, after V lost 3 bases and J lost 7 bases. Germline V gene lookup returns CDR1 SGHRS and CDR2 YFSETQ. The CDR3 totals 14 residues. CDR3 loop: CASSSSGGHNEQFF. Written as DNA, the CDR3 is TGCGCCAGCAGCTCTAGCGGGGGCCATAATGAGCAGTTCTTC.

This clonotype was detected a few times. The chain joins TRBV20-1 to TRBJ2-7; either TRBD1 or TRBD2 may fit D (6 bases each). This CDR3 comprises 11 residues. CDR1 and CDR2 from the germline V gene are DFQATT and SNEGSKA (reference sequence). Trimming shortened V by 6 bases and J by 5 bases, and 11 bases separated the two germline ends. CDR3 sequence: CSAPRGDEQYV. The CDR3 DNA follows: TGCAGTGCCCCAAGGGGGGACGAGCAGTACGTC.

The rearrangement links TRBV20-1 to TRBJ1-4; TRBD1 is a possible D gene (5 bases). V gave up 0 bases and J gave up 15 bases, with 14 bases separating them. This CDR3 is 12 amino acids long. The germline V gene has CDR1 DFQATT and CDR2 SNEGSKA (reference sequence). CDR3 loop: CSARDRVDYLFF. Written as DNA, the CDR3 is TGCAGTGCTAGAGACAGGGTTGATTACTTGTTTTTT.

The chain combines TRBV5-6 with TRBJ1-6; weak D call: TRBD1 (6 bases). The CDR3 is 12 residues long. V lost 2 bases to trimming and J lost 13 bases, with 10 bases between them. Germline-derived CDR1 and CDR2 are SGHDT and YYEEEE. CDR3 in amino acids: CASSFQGQPLHF. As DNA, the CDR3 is TGTGCCAGCAGCTTCCAGGGGCAGCCCCTCCACTTT.

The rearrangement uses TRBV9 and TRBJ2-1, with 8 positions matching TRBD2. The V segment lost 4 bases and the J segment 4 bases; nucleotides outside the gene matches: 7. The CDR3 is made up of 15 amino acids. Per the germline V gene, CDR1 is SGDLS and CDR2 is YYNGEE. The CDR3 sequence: CASSLRGGQYNEQFF. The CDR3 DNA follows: TGTGCCAGCAGCCTCCGGGGGGGGCAGTACAATGAGCAGTTCTTC.

CDR3 region: CASNLQGAPQETQYF. CDR3 nucleotide sequence: TGTGCCAGCAACCTACAGGGGGCACCGCAAGAGACCCAGTACTTC. The J gene is TRBJ2-5, the V gene TRBV6-2 or TRBV6-3; 9 bases map to TRBD1. CDR3 length: 15 amino acids. Looked up from germline, CDR1 is MNHEY and CDR2 is SVGEGT. With V trimmed by 7 bases and J by 2 bases, 8 bases remained unmatched.

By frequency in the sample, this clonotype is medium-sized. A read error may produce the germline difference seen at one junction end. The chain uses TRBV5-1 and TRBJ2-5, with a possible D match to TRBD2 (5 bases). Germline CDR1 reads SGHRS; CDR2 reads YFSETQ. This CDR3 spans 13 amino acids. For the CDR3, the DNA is TGTGCCAGCAGCTTAGAGGGCCAAGAGACCCAGTACTTC. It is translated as CASSLEGQETQYF.

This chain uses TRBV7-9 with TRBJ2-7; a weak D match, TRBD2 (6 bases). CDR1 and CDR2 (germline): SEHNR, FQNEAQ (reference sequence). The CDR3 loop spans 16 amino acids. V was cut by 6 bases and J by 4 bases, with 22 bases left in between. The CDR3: CASSSLGRRDQYEQYF. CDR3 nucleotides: TGTGCCAGCAGTTCCCTCGGGAGACGTGACCAATACGAGCAGTACTTC. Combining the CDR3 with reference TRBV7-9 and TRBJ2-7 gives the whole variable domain DTGVSQNPRHKITKRGQNVTFRCDPISEHNRLYWYRQTLGQGPEFLTYFQNEAQLEKSRLLSDRFSAERPKGSFSTLEIQRTEQGDSAMYLCASSSLGRRDQYEQYFGPGTRLTVT.

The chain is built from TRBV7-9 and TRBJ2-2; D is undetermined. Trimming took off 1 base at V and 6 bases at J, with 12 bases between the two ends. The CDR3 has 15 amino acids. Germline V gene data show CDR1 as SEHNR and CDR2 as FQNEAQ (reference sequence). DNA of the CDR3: TGTGCCAGCAGCTTAGTGGCCTCCCAATCCGGGGAGCTGTTTTTT. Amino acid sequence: CASSLVASQSGELFF.

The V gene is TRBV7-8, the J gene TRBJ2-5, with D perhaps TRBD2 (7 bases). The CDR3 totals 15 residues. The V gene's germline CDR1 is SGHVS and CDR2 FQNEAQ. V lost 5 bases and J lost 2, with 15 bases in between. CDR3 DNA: TGTGCCAGCAGCCCCGTGCGGGGGCAGCAAGAGACCCAGTACTTC. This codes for CASSPVRGQQETQYF.

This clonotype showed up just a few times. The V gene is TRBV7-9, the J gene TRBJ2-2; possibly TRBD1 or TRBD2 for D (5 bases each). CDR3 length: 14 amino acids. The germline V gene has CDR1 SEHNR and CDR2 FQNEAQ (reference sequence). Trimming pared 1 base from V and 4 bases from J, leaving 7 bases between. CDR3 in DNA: TGTGCCAGCAGCTTAGGAGGGGTCACCGGGGAGCTGTTTTTT. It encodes CASSLGGVTGELFF. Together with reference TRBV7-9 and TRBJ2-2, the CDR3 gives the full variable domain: DTGVSQNPRHKITKRGQNVTFRCDPISEHNRLYWYRQTLGQGPEFLTYFQNEAQLEKSRLLSDRFSAERPKGSFSTLEIQRTEQGDSAMYLCASSLGGVTGELFFGEGSRLTVL.

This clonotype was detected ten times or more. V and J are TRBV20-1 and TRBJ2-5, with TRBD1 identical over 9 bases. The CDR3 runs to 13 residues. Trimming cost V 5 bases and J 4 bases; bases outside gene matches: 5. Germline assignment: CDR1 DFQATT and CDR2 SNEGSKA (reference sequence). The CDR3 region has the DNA TGCAGTGCTTTCCGGACAGGGGCAGAGACCCAGTACTTC. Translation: CSAFRTGAETQYF.

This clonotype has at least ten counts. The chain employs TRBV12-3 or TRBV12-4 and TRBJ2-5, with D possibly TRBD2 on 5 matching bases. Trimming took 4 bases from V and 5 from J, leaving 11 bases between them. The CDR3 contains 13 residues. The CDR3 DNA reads TGTGCCAGCAGTTCAGCGGACGGTGAGACCCAGTACTTC. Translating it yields CASSSADGETQYF.

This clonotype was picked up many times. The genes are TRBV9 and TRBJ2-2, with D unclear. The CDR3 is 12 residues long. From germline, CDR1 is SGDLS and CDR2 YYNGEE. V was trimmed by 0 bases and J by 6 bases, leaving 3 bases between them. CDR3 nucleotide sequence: TGTGCCAGCAGCGTAGAGCCCGGGGAGCTGTTTTTT. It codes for CASSVEPGELFF.